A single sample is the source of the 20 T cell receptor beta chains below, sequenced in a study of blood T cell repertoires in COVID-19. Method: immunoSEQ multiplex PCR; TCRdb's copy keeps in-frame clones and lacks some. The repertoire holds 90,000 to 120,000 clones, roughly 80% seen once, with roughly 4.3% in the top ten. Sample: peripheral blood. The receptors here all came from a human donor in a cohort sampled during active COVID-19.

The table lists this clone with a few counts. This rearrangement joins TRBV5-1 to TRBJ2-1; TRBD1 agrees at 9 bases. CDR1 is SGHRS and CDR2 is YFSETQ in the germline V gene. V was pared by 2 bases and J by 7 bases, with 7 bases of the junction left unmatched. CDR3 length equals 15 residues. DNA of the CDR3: TGCGCCAGCAGCTTACCGGGACAGGGATTAAATGAGCAGTTCTTC. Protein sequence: CASSLPGQGLNEQFF.

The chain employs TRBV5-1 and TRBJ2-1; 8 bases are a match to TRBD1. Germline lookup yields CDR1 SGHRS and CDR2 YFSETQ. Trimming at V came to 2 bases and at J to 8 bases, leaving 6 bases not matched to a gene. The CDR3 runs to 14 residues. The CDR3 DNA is TGCGCCAGCAGCTTCCCGGACAGGGTGGATGAGCAGTTCTTC. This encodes CASSFPDRVDEQFF.

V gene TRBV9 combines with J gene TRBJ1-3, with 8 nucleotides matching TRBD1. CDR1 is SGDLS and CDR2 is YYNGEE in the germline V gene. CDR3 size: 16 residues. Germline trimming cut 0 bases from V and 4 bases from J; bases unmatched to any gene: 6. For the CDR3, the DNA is TGTGCCAGCAGCGTAGAAACAGGGGGTTGGGGAAACACCATATATTTT. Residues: CASSVETGGWGNTIYF.

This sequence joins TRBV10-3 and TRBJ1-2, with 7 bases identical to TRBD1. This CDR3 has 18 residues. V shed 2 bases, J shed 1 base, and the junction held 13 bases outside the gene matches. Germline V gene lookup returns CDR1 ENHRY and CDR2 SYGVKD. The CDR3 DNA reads TGTGCCATCAGTGAGGGAGCGCCGGGCAGGGGGTATAACTATGGCTACACCTTC. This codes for CAISEGAPGRGYNYGYTF.

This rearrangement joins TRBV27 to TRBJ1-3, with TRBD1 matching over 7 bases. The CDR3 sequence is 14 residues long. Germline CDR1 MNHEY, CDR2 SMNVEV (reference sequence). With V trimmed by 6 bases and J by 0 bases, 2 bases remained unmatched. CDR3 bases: TGTGCCAGCAGCCGACAGGGCTCTGGAAACACCATATATTTT. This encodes CASSRQGSGNTIYF.

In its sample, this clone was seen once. The DNA for the CDR3 is TGTGCCAGCAAACCCTCGGGACTAGACTACAATGAGCAGTTCTTC. This gives the protein CASKPSGLDYNEQFF. This chain joins TRBV7-2 and TRBJ2-1; 8 bases fit TRBD2. CDR1 is SGHTA and CDR2 is FQGNSA in the germline V gene. After removal of 7 bases from V and 3 bases from J, the junction contained 8 bases not matched to a gene. The CDR3 spans 15 residues.

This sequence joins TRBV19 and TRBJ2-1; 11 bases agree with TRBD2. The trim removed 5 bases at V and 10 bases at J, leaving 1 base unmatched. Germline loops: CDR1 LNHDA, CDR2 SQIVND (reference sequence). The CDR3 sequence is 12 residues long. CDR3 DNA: TGTGCCAGTAGTTCTAGCGGGAGGGAGCAGTTCTTC. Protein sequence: CASSSSGREQFF.

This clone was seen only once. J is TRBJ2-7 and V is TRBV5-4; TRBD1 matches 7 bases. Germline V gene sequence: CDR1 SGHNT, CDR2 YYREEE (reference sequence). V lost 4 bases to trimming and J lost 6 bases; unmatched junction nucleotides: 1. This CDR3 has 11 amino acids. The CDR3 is CASSDRVEQYF. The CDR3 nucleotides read TGTGCCAGCAGCGACAGGGTCGAGCAGTACTTC.

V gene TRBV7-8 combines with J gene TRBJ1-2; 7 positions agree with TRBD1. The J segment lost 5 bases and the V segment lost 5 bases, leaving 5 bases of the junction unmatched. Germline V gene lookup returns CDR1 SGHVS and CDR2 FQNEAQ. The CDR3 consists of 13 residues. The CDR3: CASSRDREYGYTF. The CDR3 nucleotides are TGTGCCAGCAGCCGGGACAGAGAGTATGGCTACACCTTC.

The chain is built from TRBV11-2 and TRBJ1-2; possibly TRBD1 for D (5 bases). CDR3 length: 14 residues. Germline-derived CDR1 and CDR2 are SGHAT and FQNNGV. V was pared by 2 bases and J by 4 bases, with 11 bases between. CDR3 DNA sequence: TGTGCCAGCAGCTTAAGGGGTGTGAGCTATGGCTACACCTTC. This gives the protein CASSLRGVSYGYTF.

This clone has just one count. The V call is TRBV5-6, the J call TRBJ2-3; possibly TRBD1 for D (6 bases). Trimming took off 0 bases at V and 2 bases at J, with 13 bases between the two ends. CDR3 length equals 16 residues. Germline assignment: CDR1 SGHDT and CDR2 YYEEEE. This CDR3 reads CASSLVPGVVTDTQYF. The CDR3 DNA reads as TGTGCCAGCAGCTTGGTCCCAGGGGTTGTCACAGATACGCAGTATTTT.

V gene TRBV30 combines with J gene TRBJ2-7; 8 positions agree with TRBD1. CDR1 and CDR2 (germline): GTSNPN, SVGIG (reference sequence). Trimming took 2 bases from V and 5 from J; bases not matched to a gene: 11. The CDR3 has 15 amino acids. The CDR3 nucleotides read TGTGCCTGGAGTCGCAACGGACAGGGTGGAGACGAGCAGTACTTC. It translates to CAWSRNGQGGDEQYF.

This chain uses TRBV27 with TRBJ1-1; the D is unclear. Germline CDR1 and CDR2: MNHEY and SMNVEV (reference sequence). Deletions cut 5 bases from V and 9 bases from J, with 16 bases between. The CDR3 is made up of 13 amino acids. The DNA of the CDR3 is TGTGCCAGCAGTCCCACCCCGAGAAATCAAGCTTTCTTT. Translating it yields CASSPTPRNQAFF.

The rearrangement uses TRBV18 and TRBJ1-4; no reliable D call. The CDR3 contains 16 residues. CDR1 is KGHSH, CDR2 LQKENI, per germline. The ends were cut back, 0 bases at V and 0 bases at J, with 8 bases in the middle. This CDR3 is CASSPPALSTNEKLFF. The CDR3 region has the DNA TGTGCCAGCTCACCACCCGCGCTTTCAACTAATGAAAAACTGTTTTTT. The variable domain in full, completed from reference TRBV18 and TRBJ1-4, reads NAGVMQNPRHLVRRRGQEARLRCSPMKGHSHVYWYRQLPEEGLKFMVYLQKENIIDESGMPKERFSAEFPKEGPSILRIQQVVRGDSAAYFCASSPPALSTNEKLFFGSGTQLSVL.

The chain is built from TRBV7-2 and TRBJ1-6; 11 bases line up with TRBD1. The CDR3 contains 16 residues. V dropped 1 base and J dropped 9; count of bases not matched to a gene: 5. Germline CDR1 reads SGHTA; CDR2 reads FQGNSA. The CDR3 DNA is TGTGCCAGCAGCTTAGTCCTGGGACAGGGGGTTTCACCCCTCCACTTT. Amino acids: CASSLVLGQGVSPLHF.

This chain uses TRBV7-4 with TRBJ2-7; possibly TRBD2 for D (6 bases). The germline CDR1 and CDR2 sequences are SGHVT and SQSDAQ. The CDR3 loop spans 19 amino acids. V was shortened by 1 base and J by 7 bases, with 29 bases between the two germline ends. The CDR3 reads CASSLGFILREKGWREQYF. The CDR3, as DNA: TGTGCCAGCAGCTTAGGGTTTATCCTCCGGGAGAAAGGTTGGCGGGAGCAGTACTTC.

CDR3 in amino acids: CASSQARDRAYGYTF. CDR3 coding DNA: TGCGCCAGCAGCCAAGCTCGGGACAGGGCCTATGGCTACACCTTC. The V and J genes are TRBV4-3 and TRBJ1-2; 9 bases match TRBD1. Trimming at V came to 1 base and at J to 4 bases, leaving 4 bases not matched to a gene. Per germline, CDR1 LGHNA and CDR2 YSLEER. The CDR3 consists of 15 residues.

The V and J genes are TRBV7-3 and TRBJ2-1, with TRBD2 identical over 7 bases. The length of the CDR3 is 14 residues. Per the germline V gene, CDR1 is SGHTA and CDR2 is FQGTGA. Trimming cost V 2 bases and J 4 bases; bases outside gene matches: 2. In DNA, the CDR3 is TGTGCCAGCAGCTTAGACGGGGGGTACAATGAGCAGTTCTTC. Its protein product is CASSLDGGYNEQFF.

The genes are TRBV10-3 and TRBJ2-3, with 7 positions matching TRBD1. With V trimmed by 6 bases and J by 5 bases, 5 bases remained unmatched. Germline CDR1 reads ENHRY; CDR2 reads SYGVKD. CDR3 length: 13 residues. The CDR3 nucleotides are TGTGCCATCAGGGGGGACAGCGAAGATACGCAGTATTTT. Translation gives CAIRGDSEDTQYF.

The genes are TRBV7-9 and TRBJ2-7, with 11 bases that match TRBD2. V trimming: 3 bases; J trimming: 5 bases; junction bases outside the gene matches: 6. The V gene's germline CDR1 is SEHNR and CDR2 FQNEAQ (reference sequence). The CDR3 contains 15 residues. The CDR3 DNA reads TGTGCCAGCAGCTTCCTTAGCGGGAGGGCTAACGAGCAGTACTTC. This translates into CASSFLSGRANEQYF.